This T cell receptor beta chain was sequenced during a study of blood T cell repertoires in COVID-19. Germline V gene sequence: CDR1 KGHSH, CDR2 LQKENI. The CDR3 length is 12 residues. In the authors' workflow: For nucleated cells, counts were estimated from reference gene primer amplification. Method: immunoSEQ multiplex PCR; TCRdb's copy keeps in-frame clones and lacks some. The V and J calls and clone size are taken from that table; D and trimming were inferred from the DNA. The table lists about 160,000 clones, about 88% of them singletons. This clone was found a few times. Germline is not matched at one junction end, which may reflect a read error.

The material sequenced was peripheral blood. The chain is built from TRBV18 and TRBJ2-7; unclear D gene. This receptor was obtained from a man in his 60s with active or convalescent COVID-19. The CDR3 nucleotides are TGTGCCAGCTCCCCACGCCTAAACGAGCAGTACTTC. It translates to CASSPRLNEQYF.